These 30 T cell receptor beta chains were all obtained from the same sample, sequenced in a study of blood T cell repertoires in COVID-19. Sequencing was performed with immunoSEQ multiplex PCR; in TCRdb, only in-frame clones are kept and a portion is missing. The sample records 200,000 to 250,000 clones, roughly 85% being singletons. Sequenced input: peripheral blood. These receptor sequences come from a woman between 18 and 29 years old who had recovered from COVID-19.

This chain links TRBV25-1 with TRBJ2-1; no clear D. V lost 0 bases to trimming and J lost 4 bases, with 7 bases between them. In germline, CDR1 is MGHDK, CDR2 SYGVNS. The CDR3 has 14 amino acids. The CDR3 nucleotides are TGTGCCAGCAGTGAATACGACTTTTACAATGAGCAGTTCTTC. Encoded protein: CASSEYDFYNEQFF.

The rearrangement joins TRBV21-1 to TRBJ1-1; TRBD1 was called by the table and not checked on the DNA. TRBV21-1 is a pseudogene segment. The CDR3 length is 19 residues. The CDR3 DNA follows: TGTGCCAGCAGCAAAGAATCTTGGACAGGGGGGAAAATGAACACTGAAGCTTTCTTT. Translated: CASSKESWTGGKMNTEAFF.

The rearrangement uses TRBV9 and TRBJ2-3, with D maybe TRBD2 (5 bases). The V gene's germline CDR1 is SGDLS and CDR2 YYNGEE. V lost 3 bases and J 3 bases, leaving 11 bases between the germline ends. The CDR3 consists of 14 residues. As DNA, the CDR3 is TGTGCCAGCAGCGCACTTGGCGGGACAGATACGCAGTATTTT. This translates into CASSALGGTDTQYF.

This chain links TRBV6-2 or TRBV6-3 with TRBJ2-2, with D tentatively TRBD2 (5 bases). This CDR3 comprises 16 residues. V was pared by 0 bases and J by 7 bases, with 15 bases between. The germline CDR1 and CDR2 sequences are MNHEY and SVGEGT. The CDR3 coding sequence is TGTGCCAGCAGTTACTCGAAGGGCGGGCGGAGCGGGGAGCTGTTTTTT. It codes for CASSYSKGGRSGELFF.

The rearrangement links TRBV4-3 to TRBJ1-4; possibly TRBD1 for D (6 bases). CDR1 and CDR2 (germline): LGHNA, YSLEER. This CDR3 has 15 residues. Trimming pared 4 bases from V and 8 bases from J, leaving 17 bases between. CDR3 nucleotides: TGCGCCAGCAGCCGAAGACGAGGGGGTTGGGAAAAACTGTTTTTT. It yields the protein CASSRRRGGWEKLFF.

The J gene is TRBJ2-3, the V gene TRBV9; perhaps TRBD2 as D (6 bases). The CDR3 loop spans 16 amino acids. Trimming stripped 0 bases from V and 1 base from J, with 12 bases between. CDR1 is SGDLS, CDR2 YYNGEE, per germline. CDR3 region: CASSVAAGLRTDTQYF. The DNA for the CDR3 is TGTGCCAGCAGCGTAGCCGCGGGGCTACGCACAGATACGCAGTATTTT.

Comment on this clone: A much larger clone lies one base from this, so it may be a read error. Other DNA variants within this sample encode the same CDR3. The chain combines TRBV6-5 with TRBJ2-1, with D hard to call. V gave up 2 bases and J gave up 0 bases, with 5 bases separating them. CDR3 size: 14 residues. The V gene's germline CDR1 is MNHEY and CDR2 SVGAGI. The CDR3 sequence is CASSYGSSYNEQFF. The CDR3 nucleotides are TGTGCCAGCAGTTACGGCAGCTCCTACAATGAGCAGTTCTTC.

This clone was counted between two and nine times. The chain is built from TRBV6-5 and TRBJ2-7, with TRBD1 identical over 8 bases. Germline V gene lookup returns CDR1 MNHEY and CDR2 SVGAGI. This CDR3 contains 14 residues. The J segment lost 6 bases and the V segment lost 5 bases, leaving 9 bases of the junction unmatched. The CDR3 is CASSRQGTSLEQYF. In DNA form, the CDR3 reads TGTGCCAGCAGTCGACAGGGGACAAGCCTCGAGCAGTACTTC.

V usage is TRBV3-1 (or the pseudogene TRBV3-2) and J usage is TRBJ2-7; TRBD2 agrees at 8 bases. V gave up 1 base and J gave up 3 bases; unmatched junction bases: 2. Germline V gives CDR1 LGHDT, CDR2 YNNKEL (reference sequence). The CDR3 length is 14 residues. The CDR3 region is CASSQVTSGYEQYF. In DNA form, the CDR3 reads TGTGCCAGCAGCCAAGTTACTAGCGGCTACGAGCAGTACTTC.

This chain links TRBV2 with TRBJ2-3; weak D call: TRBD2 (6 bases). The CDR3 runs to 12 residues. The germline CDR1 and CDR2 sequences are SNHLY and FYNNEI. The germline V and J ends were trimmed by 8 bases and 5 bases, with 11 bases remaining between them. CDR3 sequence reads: CASSQAGDTQYF. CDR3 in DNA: TGTGCCAGCTCCCAAGCGGGAGATACGCAGTATTTT.

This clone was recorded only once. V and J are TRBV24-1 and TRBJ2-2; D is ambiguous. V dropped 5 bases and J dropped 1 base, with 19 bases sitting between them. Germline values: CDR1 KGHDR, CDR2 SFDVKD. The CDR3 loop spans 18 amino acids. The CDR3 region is CATSGFSPRELNTGELFF. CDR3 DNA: TGTGCCACCAGTGGGTTCTCCCCGCGAGAGTTGAACACCGGGGAGCTGTTTTTT.

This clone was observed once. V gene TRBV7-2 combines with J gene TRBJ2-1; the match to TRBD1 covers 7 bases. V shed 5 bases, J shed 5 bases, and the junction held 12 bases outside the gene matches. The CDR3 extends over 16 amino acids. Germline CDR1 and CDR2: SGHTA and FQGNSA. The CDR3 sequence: CASSDTLRDRNNEQFF. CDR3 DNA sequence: TGTGCCAGCAGCGATACTCTCCGGGACAGAAACAATGAGCAGTTCTTC.

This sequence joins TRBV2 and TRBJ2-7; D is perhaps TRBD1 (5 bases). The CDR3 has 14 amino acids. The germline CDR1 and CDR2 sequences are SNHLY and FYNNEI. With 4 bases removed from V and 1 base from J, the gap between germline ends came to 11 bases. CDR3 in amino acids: CASSGTTGSYEQYF. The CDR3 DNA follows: TGTGCCAGCAGTGGGACAACCGGATCCTACGAGCAGTACTTC. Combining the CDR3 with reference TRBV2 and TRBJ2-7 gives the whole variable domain EPEVTQTPSHQVTQMGQEVILRCVPISNHLYFYWYRQILGQKVEFLVSFYNNEISEKSEIFDDQFSVERPDGSNFTLKIRSTKLEDSAMYFCASSGTTGSYEQYFGPGTRLTVT.

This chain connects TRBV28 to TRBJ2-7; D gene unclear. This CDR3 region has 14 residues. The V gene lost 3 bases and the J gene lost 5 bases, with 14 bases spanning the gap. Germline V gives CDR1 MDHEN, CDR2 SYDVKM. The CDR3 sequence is CASSLIQMTHEQYF. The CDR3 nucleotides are TGTGCCAGCAGTTTGATCCAGATGACACACGAGCAGTACTTC.

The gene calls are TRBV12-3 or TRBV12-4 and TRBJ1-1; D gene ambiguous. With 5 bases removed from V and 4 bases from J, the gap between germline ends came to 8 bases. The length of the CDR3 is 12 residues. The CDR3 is CASSPLATEAFF. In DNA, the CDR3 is TGTGCCAGCAGTCCCTTAGCCACTGAAGCTTTCTTT.

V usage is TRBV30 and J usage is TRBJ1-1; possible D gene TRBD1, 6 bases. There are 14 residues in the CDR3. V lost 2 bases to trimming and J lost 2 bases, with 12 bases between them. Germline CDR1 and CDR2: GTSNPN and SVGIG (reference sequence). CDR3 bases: TGTGCCTGGAGTCCCGGGACAAAAAACACTGAAGCTTTCTTT. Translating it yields CAWSPGTKNTEAFF.

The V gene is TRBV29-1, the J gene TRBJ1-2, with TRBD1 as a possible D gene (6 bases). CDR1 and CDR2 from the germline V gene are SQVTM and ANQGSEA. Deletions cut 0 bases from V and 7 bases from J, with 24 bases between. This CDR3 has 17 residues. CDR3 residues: CSVEDLLADSGAIGYTF. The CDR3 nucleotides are TGCAGCGTTGAAGATCTCCTGGCGGACAGTGGTGCGATTGGCTACACCTTC.

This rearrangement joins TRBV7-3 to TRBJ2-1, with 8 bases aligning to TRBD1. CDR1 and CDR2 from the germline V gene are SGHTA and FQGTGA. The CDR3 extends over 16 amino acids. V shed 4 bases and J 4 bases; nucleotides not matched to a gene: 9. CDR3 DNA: TGTGCCAGCAGCTACCAGGGGGCGTCGAGGTACAATGAGCAGTTCTTC. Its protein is CASSYQGASRYNEQFF.

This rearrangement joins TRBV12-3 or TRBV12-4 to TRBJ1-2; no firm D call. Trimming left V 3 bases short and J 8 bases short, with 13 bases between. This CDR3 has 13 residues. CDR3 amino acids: CASSLRGSWGYTF. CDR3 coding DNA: TGTGCCAGCAGTTTGCGAGGGAGTTGGGGCTACACCTTC.

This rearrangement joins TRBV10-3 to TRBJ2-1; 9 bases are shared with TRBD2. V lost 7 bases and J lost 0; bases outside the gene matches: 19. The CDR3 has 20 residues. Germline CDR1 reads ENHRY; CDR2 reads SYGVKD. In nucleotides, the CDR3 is TGTGCCATCAAAAGACAGGGAGGGCTAGCGGGAATCAGCTCCTACAATGAGCAGTTCTTC. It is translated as CAIKRQGGLAGISSYNEQFF.

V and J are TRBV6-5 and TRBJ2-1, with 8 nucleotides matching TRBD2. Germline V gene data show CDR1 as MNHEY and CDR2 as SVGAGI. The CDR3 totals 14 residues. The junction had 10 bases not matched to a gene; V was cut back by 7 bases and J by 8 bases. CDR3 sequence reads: CASTPTGGADEQFF. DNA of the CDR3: TGTGCCAGCACCCCCACGGGAGGGGCGGATGAGCAGTTCTTC.

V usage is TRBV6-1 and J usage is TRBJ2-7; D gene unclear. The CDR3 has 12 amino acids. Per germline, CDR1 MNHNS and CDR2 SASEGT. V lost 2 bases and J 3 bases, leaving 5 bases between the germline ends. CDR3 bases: TGTGCCAGCAGTGAATCTAGCTACGAGCAGTACTTC. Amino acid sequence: CASSESSYEQYF.

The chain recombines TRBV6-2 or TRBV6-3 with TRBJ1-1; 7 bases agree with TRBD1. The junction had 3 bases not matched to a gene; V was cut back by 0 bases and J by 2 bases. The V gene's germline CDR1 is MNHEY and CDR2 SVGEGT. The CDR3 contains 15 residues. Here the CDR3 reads CASSYSKGANTEAFF. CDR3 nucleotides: TGTGCCAGCAGTTACTCTAAGGGGGCCAACACTGAAGCTTTCTTT.

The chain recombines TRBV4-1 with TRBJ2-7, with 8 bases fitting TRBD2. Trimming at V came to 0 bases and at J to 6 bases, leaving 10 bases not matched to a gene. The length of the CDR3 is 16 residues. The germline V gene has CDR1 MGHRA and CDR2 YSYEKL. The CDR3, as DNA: TGCGCCAGCAGCCAAGATTCCGGACTAGCTCTTCGCGAGCAGTACTTC. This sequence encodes CASSQDSGLALREQYF.

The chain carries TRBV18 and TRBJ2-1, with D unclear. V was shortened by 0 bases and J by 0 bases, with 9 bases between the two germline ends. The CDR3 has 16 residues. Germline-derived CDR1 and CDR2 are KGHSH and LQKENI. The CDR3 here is CASSPPAGSSYNEQFF. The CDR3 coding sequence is TGTGCCAGCTCACCACCGGCAGGCAGCTCCTACAATGAGCAGTTCTTC. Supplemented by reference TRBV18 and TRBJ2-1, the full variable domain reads NAGVMQNPRHLVRRRGQEARLRCSPMKGHSHVYWYRQLPEEGLKFMVYLQKENIIDESGMPKERFSAEFPKEGPSILRIQQVVRGDSAAYFCASSPPAGSSYNEQFFGPGTRLTVL.

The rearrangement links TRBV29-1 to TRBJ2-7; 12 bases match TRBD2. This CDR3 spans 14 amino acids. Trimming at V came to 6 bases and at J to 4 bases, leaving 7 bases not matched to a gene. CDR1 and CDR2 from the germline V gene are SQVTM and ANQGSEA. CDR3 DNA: TGCAGCGTGATACTAGCGGGGGGTTTTTACGAGCAGTACTTC. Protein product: CSVILAGGFYEQYF.

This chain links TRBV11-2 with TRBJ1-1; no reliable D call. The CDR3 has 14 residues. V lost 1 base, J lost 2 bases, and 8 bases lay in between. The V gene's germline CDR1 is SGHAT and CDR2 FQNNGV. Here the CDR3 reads CASSLGLKNTEAFF. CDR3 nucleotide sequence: TGTGCCAGCAGCTTAGGACTGAAAAACACTGAAGCTTTCTTT.

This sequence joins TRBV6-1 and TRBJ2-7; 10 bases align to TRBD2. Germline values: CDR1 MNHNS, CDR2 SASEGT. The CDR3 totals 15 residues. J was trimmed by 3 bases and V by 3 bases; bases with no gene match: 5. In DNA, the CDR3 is TGTGCCAGCAGTGATCCCCTAGCGGGAGACTACGAGCAGTACTTC. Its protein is CASSDPLAGDYEQYF.

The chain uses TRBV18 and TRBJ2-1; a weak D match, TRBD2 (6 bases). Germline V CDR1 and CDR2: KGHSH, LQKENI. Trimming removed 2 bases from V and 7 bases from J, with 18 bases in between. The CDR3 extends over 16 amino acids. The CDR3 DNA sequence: TGTGCCAGCTCACCAACACCCCCGGGACTTCTTAATGAGCAGTTCTTC. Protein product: CASSPTPPGLLNEQFF.

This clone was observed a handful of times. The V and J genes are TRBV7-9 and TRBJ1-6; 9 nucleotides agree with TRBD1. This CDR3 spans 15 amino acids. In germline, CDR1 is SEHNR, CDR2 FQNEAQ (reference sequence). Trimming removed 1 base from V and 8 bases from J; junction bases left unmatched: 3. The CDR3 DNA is TGTGCCAGCAGCTTAGGGGGGACAGGGCATTCACCCCTCCACTTT. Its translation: CASSLGGTGHSPLHF.